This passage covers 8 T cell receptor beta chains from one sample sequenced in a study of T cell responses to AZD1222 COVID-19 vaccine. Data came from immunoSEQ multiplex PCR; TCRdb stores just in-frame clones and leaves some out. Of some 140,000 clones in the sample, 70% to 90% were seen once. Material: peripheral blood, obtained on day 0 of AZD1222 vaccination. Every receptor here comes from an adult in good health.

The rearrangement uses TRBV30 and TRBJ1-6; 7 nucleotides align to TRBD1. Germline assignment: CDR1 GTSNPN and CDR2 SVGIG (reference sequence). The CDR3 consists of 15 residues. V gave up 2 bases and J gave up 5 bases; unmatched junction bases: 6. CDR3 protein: CAWSPRDRDNSPLHF. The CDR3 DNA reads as TGTGCCTGGAGTCCCCGGGACAGAGATAATTCACCCCTCCACTTT.

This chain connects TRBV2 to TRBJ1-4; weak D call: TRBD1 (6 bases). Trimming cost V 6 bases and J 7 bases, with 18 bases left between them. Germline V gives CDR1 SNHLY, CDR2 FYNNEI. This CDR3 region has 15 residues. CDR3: CASSRGGGDREKLFF. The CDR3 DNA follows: TGTGCCAGCAGCCGAGGGGGGGGCGACCGTGAAAAACTGTTTTTT.

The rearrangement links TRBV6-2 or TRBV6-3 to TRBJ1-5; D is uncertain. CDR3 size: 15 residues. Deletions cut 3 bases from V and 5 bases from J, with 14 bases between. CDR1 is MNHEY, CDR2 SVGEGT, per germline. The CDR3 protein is CASSYPTPLDQPQHF. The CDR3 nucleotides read TGTGCCAGCAGTTATCCCACTCCCCTCGATCAGCCCCAGCATTTT.

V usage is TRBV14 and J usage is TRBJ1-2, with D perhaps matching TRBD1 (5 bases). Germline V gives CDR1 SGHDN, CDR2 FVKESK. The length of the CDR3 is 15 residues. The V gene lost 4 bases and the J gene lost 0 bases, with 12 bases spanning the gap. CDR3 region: CASSPLTATNYGYTF. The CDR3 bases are TGTGCCAGCAGCCCGCTGACAGCCACTAACTATGGCTACACCTTC.

CDR3: CASSIGTGFPEQYF. The CDR3 coding sequence is TGTGCCAGCAGTATAGGGACAGGGTTTCCCGAGCAGTACTTC. V usage is TRBV28 and J usage is TRBJ2-7; 9 bases are a match to TRBD1. The CDR3 extends over 14 amino acids. After removal of 5 bases from V and 6 bases from J, the junction contained 8 bases not matched to a gene. Per germline, CDR1 MDHEN and CDR2 SYDVKM.

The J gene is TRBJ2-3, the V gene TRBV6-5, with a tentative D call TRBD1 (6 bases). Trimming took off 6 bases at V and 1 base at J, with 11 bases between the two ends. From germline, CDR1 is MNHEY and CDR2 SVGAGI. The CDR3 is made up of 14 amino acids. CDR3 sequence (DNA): TGTGCCAGCAGAACAGGGATTGGCACAGATACGCAGTATTTT. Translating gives CASRTGIGTDTQYF.

CDR3 residues: CATSEYDRLIRYSNQPQHF. The CDR3 DNA is TGTGCCACCAGTGAATACGACAGGCTAATTCGGTATAGCAATCAGCCCCAGCATTTT. The chain recombines TRBV24-1 with TRBJ1-5; D perhaps matches TRBD1 (6 bases). Trimming shortened V by 4 bases and J by 0 bases, and 21 bases separated the two germline ends. The CDR3 is made up of 19 amino acids. Germline V gene lookup returns CDR1 KGHDR and CDR2 SFDVKD.

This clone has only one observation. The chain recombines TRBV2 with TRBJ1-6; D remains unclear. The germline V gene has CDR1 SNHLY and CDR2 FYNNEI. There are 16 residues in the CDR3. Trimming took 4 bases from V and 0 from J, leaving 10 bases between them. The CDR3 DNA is TGTGCCAGCAGTGGCCCAAGTAGCTCCTATAATTCACCCCTCCACTTT. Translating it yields CASSGPSSSYNSPLHF.